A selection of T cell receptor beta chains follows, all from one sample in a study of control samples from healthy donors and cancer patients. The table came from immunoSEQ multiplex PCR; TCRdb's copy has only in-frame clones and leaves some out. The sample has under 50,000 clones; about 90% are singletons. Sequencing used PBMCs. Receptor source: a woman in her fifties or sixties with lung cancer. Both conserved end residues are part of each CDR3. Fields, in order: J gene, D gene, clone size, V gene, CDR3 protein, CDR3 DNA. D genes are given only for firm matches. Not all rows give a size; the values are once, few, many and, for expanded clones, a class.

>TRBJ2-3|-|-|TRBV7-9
CASSNGTQYF
TGTGCCAGCAGCAACGGTACGCAGTATTTT
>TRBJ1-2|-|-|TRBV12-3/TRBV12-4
CASSLHLYYGYTF
TGTGCCAGCAGTTTACATCTTTACTATGGCTACACCTTC
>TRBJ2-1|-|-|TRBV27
CATRLMREENEQFF
TGTGCCACCCGGTTGATGAGGGAGGAAAATGAGCAGTTCTTC
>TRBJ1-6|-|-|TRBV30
CAWSVQSAGDSPLHF
TGTGCCTGGAGTGTACAATCGGCAGGGGATTCACCCCTCCACTTT
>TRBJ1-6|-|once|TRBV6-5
CASSYSPLGGNSPLHF
TGTGCCAGCAGTTACTCCCCTTTGGGTGGTAATTCACCCCTCCACTTT
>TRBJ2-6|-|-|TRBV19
CASRGAGANVLTF
TGTGCCAGTAGAGGGGCTGGGGCCAACGTCCTGACTTTC
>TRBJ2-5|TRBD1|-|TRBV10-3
CAISDGGQGKETQYF
TGTGCCATCAGTGACGGGGGACAGGGTAAAGAGACCCAGTACTTC
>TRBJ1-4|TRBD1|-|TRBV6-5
CASSSTSTGPGEKLFF
TGTGCCAGCAGTTCTACCTCGACAGGGCCGGGTGAAAAACTGTTTTTT
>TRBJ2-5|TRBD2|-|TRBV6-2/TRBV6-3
CASSQGTSGQETQYF
TGTGCCAGCAGTCAAGGGACTAGCGGCCAAGAGACCCAGTACTTC
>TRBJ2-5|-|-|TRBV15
CATSITRATRGETQYF
TGTGCCACCAGCATCACCCGAGCGACGAGGGGGGAGACCCAGTACTTC
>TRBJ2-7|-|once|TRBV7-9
CASSLLGRADEQYF
TGTGCCAGCAGCTTATTGGGCAGGGCAGACGAGCAGTACTTC
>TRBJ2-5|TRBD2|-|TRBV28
CASRYPSGSLETQYF
TGTGCCAGCAGATATCCTAGCGGGAGTTTGGAGACCCAGTACTTC
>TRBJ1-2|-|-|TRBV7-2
CASSLWTRRKIYGYTF
TGTGCCAGCAGCTTATGGACCAGGCGGAAAATCTATGGCTACACCTTC
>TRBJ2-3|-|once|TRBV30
CAWSRGRLGQGTDTQYF
TGTGCCTGGAGTAGGGGCCGGCTGGGCCAGGGAACAGATACGCAGTATTTT
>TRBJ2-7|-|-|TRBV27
CASSFAQGYEQYF
TGTGCCAGCAGTTTTGCGCAGGGGTACGAGCAGTACTTC
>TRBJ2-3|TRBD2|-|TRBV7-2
CASTLGLAGGGGTDTQYF
TGTGCCAGCACCTTGGGGCTAGCGGGAGGGGGGGGCACAGATACGCAGTATTTT
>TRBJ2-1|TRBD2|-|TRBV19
CASKAGLAFNEQFF
TGTGCCAGTAAGGCGGGACTAGCCTTTAATGAGCAGTTCTTC
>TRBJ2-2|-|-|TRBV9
CASSVRVYTGELFF
TGTGCCAGCAGCGTCAGGGTTTACACCGGGGAGCTGTTTTTT
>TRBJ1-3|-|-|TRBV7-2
CASRPGTLGNTIYF
TGTGCCAGCAGGCCCGGGACGCTTGGAAACACCATATATTTT
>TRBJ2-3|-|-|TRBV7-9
CASSSREPRGTDTQYF
TGTGCCAGCAGCTCACGGGAACCTAGGGGCACAGATACGCAGTATTTT
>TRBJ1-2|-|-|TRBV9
CASSEPGTVSF
TGTGCCAGCAGCGAGCCCGGGACGGTGAGCTTC
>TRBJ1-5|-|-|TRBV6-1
CASSEGTVDNQPQHF
TGTGCCAGCAGTGAAGGGACCGTGGACAATCAGCCCCAGCATTTT
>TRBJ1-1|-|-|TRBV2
CASDPGQEAFF
TGTGCCAGCGATCCCGGACAGGAAGCTTTCTTT
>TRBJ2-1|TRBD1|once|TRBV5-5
CASSSVGYPGQGNEQFF
TGTGCCAGCAGCTCCGTGGGTTACCCGGGACAGGGTAATGAGCAGTTCTTC